The source of this TCR beta chain is a study of T cell responses to AZD1222 COVID-19 vaccine (dated by TCRdb to 2020 to 2023). General notes on the study: AZD1222 recipients whose second dose came at about 4 weeks and those whose second dose came at about 12 weeks were combined into one group, since spike-specific TCR depth and breadth did not differ between the two schedules. Trial participants were enrolled by age into subgroups of 18-55, 56-69 and 70-plus years, and about 150, 27 and 61 TCR-sequenced participants, respectively, were included in these subgroups. TCR sequencing was performed for 230 to 250 trial participants, of whom 200 to 220 were given two doses of AZD1222 and around 25 were given two doses of MenACWY control vaccine.

The CDR3 regions of human TCRbeta chains were subjected to immunosequencing. The paper's data handling went like this. TCRs in the repertoires were compared against a reference library of SARS-CoV-2-specific TCRs that had been generated with the MIRA antigen-specificity platform. Breadth was defined as the fraction of unique TCRs that were SARS-CoV-2-associated. Depth was defined as the fraction of total T cells that were SARS-CoV-2-associated. Using the MIRA data, each spike-specific TCR was assigned both to the spike region to which the TCR was reactive and to a CD4 or CD8 class. Log10-transformed breadth and depth values were compared by one-way ANOVA with Sidak's multiple comparisons tests. Sourced from immuneACCESS, this table was stored by TCRdb with only in-frame sequences that have V and J called. A share of the clones is absent; for the studies checked, an unresolved V gene accounts for under half, and the remainder has no known explanation. Clone size and the V and J calls come from that table; the DNA yielded D and trimming. The sample table holds fewer than 130,000 clones, of which approximately 85% were seen once. The ten largest clones represent 4.6% of the sample.

Study-level results and caveats: Vaccine-associated CD4 TCRs spanned the whole spike protein, with dominant responses in regions 160-218 and 743-854. Only five or six AZD1222 recipients were SARS-CoV-2 seropositive at baseline, limiting conclusions about previously exposed vaccinees. After two AZD1222 doses, spike-specific TCR breadth and depth were significantly higher than at day 0 and than in MenACWY recipients. Participants were mostly white British and included more females than males, and it was suggested by the authors that clonal diversity may have been underestimated. Reportedly, close to half of the unique spike-specific TCRs recognized epitopes lying outside the regions that are mutated in the B.1.351 and B.1.1.7 variants. No day 14 peak-response samples were available, so repertoires were characterized only after the peak T cell response. In the small 56-69-year group, the increase in depth fell short of significance, most likely because of low power.

In the germline V gene, CDR1 corresponds to SGHNT and CDR2 to YENEEA. The CDR3 has 15 amino acids, counting the end cysteine and phenylalanine. Only CDR3 DNA is held: 45 bases, read in frame from base 1. Ends trimmed: V by 4 bases, J by 6 bases; bases unmatched to a gene: 9. Concerning this clone: No antigen is known for it. Nothing much larger sits one base from this clone, and base qualities are not available.

This specimen's time point label, interpreted: baseline before first vaccination. Samples from vaccinated people were obtained from the UK trials COV001 and COV002, which included a single-blind randomized controlled phase 2/3 trial of AZD1222 (ChAdOx1 nCoV-19) in healthy adults. For TCRbeta chain sequencing, PBMC samples were collected from trial participants at day 0 and at day 28 after the second dose. The V and J segments used are TRBV11-3 and TRBJ2-3; 8 central bases correspond to TRBD1. The sample consisted of peripheral blood, taken on day 0 of AZD1222 vaccination. This receptor was taken from an adult in good health. In nucleotide form, the sequence is TGTGCCAGCAGCTCGCAGGGGGCGCGTGCCGATACGCAGTATTTT. Translated, it gives CASSSQGARADTQYF.